These T cell receptor beta chains were read from a single sample in a study of identical twins. TCRdb re-called the 5' RACE reads through MiXCR, storing one row per CDR3 protein. Here the sample spans hundreds of thousands of distinct CDR3 sequences, more than 6.5% being singletons. This sample also appeared in a second study, on yellow fever vaccine responses in identical twins.

The sample taken for sequencing was memory (CD45RO+) T cells sorted from blood. The origin of the receptors is a woman aged 18-35 years in good health. Both conserved end residues are part of each CDR3. D genes are given only for firm matches. Only some rows state a clone size, as once, few, many or a class for expanded clones.

j_gene,d_gene,abundance,v_gene,CDR3nt,CDR3aa
TRBJ2-4,TRBD2,many,TRBV12-3/TRBV12-4,TGTGCCAGCACCACCGGGACTAGCGGGGCCAAAAACATTCAGTACTTC,CASTTGTSGAKNIQYF
TRBJ2-4,TRBD1,.,TRBV6-8,TGTGCCAGCGGACCATCGGGACAGAAGAACATTCAGTACTTC,CASGPSGQKNIQYF
TRBJ2-7,TRBD2,.,TRBV20-1,TGCAGTGCGCGGGACTATCTGAGCGAGCAGTACTTC,CSARDYLSEQYF
TRBJ1-2,TRBD1,.,TRBV2,TGTGCCAGCAGTGACCCAGACAGGGGTGTAGAAGGCTACACCTTC,CASSDPDRGVEGYTF
TRBJ1-3,.,many,TRBV12-3/TRBV12-4,TGTGCCAGCAGTGCTGGGCCGGGAAACACCATATATTTT,CASSAGPGNTIYF
TRBJ2-3,.,few,TRBV20-1,TGCAGTGCTAACCCCCCGTCTAGCACAGATACGCAGTATTTT,CSANPPSSTDTQYF
TRBJ2-3,.,many,TRBV15,TGTGCCACCAGCAGAGATCCCCGAGGATGGGGCACAGATACGCAGTATTTT,CATSRDPRGWGTDTQYF
TRBJ2-1,TRBD2,.,TRBV28,TGTGCCAGCAGCGGGAGCGGGAGGGCCTACAATGAGCAGTTCTTC,CASSGSGRAYNEQFF
TRBJ2-5,.,many,TRBV5-6,TGTGCCAGCAGCCCTAGGGTAGACCCAAACCAAGAGACCCAGTACTTC,CASSPRVDPNQETQYF
TRBJ2-1,.,.,TRBV7-2,TGTGCCAGCCGGGGTCAAGGCTGGGAGCAGTTCTTC,CASRGQGWEQFF
TRBJ2-4,.,many,TRBV7-2,TGTGCCAGCAGCTTCGGCGGCGGAGACATTCAGTACTTC,CASSFGGGDIQYF
TRBJ1-6,TRBD1,.,TRBV30,TGTGCCTGGAGTCGACAGGGAAAGGATTCACCCCTCCACTTT,CAWSRQGKDSPLHF
TRBJ2-7,.,many,TRBV20-1,TGCAGTGCTCCGAACGCGTTAGCGGCAGCAGTGAACTACGAGCAGTACTTC,CSAPNALAAAVNYEQYF
TRBJ2-7,TRBD2,.,TRBV11-2,TGTGCCAGCAGCTCCCAGCCGACTAGCTTCTACGAGCAGTACTTC,CASSSQPTSFYEQYF
TRBJ2-1,.,.,TRBV12-3/TRBV12-4,TGTGCCAGCAGTTTAGTAGCGAGCTTAACGGGTGAGCAGTTCTTC,CASSLVASLTGEQFF
TRBJ2-5,TRBD2,few,TRBV6-1,TGTGCCAGCACCCTCGGCGGGGGTGGGGGGACCCAGTACTTC,CASTLGGGGGTQYF